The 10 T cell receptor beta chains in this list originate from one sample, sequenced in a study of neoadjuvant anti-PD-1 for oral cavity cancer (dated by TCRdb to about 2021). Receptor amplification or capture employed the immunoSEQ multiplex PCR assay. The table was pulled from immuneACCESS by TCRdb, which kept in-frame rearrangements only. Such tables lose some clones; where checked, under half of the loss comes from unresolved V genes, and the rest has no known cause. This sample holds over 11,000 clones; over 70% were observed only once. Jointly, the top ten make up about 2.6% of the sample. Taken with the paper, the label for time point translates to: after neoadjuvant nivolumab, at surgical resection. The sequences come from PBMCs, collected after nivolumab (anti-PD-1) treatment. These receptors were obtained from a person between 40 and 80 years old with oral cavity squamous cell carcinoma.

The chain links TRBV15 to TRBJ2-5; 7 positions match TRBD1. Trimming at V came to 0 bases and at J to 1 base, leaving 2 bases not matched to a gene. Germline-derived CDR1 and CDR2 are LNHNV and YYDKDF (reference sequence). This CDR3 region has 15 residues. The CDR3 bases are TGTGCCACCAGCAGAGAATGGGACAGCCAAGAGACCCAGTACTTC. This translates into CATSREWDSQETQYF. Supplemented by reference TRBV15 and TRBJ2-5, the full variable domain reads DAMVIQNPRYQVTQFGKPVTLSCSQTLNHNVMYWYQQKSSQAPKLLFHYYDKDFNNEADTPDNFQSRRPNTSFCFLDIRSPGLGDTAMYLCATSREWDSQETQYFGPGTRLLVL.

The CDR3 region is CASSSSTLGGTQYF. The CDR3 nucleotides are TGTGCCAGCAGCTCTAGCACCCTCGGGGGCACCCAGTACTTC. V gene TRBV13 combines with J gene TRBJ2-5; perhaps D is TRBD1 or TRBD2 (6 bases each). The CDR3 covers 14 residues. V gave up 4 bases and J gave up 8 bases, with 17 bases separating them. CDR1 is PRHDT, CDR2 FYEKMQ, per germline (reference sequence). Drawing the rest from reference TRBV13 and TRBJ2-5, the complete variable domain is AAGVIQSPRHLIKEKRETATLKCYPIPRHDTVYWYQQGPGQDPQFLISFYEKMQSDKGSIPDRFSAQQFSDYHSELNMSSLELGDSALYFCASSSSTLGGTQYFGPGTRLLVL.

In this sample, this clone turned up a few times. CDR3 bases: TGTGCCAGCAGTCCCTGGGGCTCCGGGAACACTGAAGCTTTCTTT. Translating gives CASSPWGSGNTEAFF. The rearrangement uses TRBV27 and TRBJ1-1; a weak D match, TRBD1 (5 bases). V gave up 5 bases and J gave up 1 base, with 14 bases separating them. Looked up from germline, CDR1 is MNHEY and CDR2 is SMNVEV (reference sequence). The CDR3 has 15 amino acids.

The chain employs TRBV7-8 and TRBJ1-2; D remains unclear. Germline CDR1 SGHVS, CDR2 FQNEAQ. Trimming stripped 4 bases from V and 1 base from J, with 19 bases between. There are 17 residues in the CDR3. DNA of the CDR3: TGTGCCAGCAGCTCTGCGGAAGTAAGAGGACGTAACTATGGCTACACCTTC. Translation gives CASSSAEVRGRNYGYTF.

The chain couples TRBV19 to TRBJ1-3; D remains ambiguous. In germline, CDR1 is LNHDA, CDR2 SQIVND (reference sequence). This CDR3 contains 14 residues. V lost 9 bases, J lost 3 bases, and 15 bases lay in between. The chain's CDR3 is CASERTRGGNTIYF. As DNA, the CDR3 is TGTGCCAGCGAAAGGACCAGAGGTGGAAACACCATATATTTT. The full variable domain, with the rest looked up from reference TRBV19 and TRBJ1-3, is DGGITQSPKYLFRKEGQNVTLSCEQNLNHDAMYWYRQDPGQGLRLIYYSQIVNDFQKGDIAEGYSVSREKKESFPLTVTSAQKNPTAFYLCASERTRGGNTIYFGEGSWLTVV.

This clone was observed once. This chain's CDR3 is CAGGGLAGENGELFF. DNA for the CDR3: TGTGCCGGGGGGGGACTAGCGGGAGAAAACGGGGAGCTGTTTTTT. The chain has TRBV6-5 and TRBJ2-2; 14 nucleotides agree with TRBD2. CDR3 length: 15 residues. V lost 11 bases and J lost 7; bases outside the gene matches: 9. The germline gives CDR1 MNHEY, CDR2 SVGAGI.

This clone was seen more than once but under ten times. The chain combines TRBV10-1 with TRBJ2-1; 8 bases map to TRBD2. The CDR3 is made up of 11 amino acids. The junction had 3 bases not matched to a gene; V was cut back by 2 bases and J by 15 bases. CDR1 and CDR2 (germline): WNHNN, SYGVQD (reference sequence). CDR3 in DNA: TGCGCCAGCAGTGAGGGCGGGAGGCCGTTCTTC. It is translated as CASSEGGRPFF.

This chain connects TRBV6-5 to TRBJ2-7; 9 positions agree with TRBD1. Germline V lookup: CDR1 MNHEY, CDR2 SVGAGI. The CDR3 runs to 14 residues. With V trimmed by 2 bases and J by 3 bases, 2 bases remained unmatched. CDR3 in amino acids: CASSYGTGYYEQYF. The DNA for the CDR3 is TGTGCCAGCAGTTACGGGACAGGGTACTACGAGCAGTACTTC.

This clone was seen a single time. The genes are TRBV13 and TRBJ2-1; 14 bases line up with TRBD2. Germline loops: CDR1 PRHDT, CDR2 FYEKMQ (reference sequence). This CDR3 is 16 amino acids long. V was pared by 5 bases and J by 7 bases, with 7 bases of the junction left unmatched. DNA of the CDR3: TGTGCCAGCAGCCTCCCTGGACTAGCGGGAGGTAATGAGCAGTTCTTC. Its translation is CASSLPGLAGGNEQFF.

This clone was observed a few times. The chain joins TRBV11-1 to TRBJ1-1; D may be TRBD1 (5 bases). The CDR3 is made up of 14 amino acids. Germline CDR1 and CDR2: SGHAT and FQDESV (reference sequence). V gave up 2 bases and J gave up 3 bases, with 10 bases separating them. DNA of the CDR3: TGTGCCAGCAGCTTACTCGGGGGGGACACTGAAGCTTTCTTT. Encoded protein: CASSLLGGDTEAFF.